This paragraph reports one T cell receptor (beta chain). Its cognate antigen has yet to be identified. Base qualities are missing; no much larger clone stands one base away. The same CDR3 also results from other DNA sequences found in this sample. Read against the paper, the sample's time point label means: baseline before first vaccination. Samples from vaccinated people were obtained from the UK trials COV001 and COV002, which included a single-blind randomized controlled phase 2/3 trial of AZD1222 (ChAdOx1 nCoV-19) in healthy adults. For TCRbeta chain sequencing, PBMC samples were collected from trial participants at day 0 and at day 28 after the second dose. For CDR1 and CDR2, the germline V gene (reference sequence) lists SEHNR and FQNEAQ. V lost 3 bases and J lost 7 bases; the stretch between them is 4 bases long. The CDR3 spans 12 residues, from the cysteine through the phenylalanine. The CDR3 DNA has 36 bases and is translated from base 1.

The CDR3 regions of human TCRbeta chains were analyzed by immunosequencing. On the study's bioinformatics: Repertoire TCRs were matched against a reference library of SARS-CoV-2-specific TCRs generated with the MIRA antigen-specificity platform. Breadth was defined as the fraction of unique TCRs that were SARS-CoV-2-associated, and depth was defined as the fraction of total T cells that were SARS-CoV-2-associated. Using the MIRA data, each spike-specific TCR was assigned both to the spike region to which the TCR was reactive and to a CD4 or CD8 class. Log10-transformed breadth and depth values were compared by one-way ANOVA with Sidak's multiple comparisons tests. Held by TCRdb, this immuneACCESS table contains in-frame sequences only and omits some clones. Under half of the omission traces to an unresolved V gene where checked; the cause of the rest is unknown. V, J and clone size are those of that table, while D and trimming were read from the DNA. For this sample the table gives approximately 120,000 clones, of which roughly 88% were detected only once. The ten largest account for around 5.6% of the sample.

The data stem from a study of T cell responses to AZD1222 COVID-19 vaccine (dated by TCRdb to the early 2020s). Regarding the complete study: AZD1222 recipients whose second dose came at about 4 weeks and those whose second dose came at about 12 weeks were combined into one group, since spike-specific TCR depth and breadth did not differ between the two schedules. A total of more than 230 trial participants underwent TCR sequencing, of whom around 200 received two doses of AZD1222 and some 25 received two doses of the MenACWY control vaccine. Trial participants were enrolled into age subgroups of 18-55, 56-69 and 70-plus years, which contained about 150, 27 and 61 TCR-sequenced participants, respectively.

General study outcomes and caveats: Because no day 14 peak-response samples were available, the repertoires could be characterized only after the peak T cell response. CD4 TCRs associated with the vaccine covered the entire spike protein, and the dominant responses were in regions 160-218 and 743-854. After two AZD1222 doses, spike-specific TCR breadth and depth were significantly higher than at day 0 and than in MenACWY recipients. Reportedly, close to half of the unique spike-specific TCRs recognized epitopes lying outside the regions that are mutated in the B.1.351 and B.1.1.7 variants. The 56-69-year group was small, and its depth increase did not reach significance, likely because of low power. Participants were mostly white British, with more females than males. The authors suggested clonal diversity may have been underestimated. Conclusions about previously exposed vaccinees were limited because only six AZD1222 recipients were SARS-CoV-2 seropositive at baseline.

Specimen: peripheral blood, collected on day 0 of AZD1222 vaccination. The sequence was collected from an adult in good health. This receptor chain uses TRBV7-9 and TRBJ1-6, with the D segment identity uncertain. The CDR3 region reads CASSLGNSPLHF. The bases read TGTGCCAGCAGCTTGGGGAATTCACCCCTCCACTTT.